One sample yielded the 10 T cell receptor beta chains listed below, sequenced in a study of cytomegalovirus exposure and HLA in healthy donors. PCR involved 60 Vbeta and 13 Jbeta primers. This table comes from immunoSEQ multiplex PCR, and its TCRdb copy is limited to in-frame clones, with some not included. In all, the sample yields under 90,000 clones. The sample taken for sequencing was PBMCs. All receptors derive from a female donor in good health and CMV-seropositive.

The gene calls are TRBV4-1 and TRBJ2-1; 8 bases fit TRBD1. The CDR3 consists of 15 residues. Germline-derived CDR1 and CDR2 are MGHRA and YSYEKL. V trimming: 4 bases; J trimming: 5 bases; junction bases outside the gene matches: 7. As DNA, the CDR3 is TGCGCCAGCAGCCCGGACAGGGAGGTTAACAATGAGCAGTTCTTC. Its protein product is CASSPDREVNNEQFF.

This chain links TRBV5-1 with TRBJ1-1; weak D call: TRBD1 (5 bases). The CDR3 length is 14 residues. Trimming pared 4 bases from V and 3 bases from J, leaving 13 bases between. Germline CDR1 reads SGHRS; CDR2 reads YFSETQ. CDR3 loop: CASSPARGDTEAFF. CDR3 DNA sequence: TGCGCCAGCAGCCCCGCTCGGGGGGACACTGAAGCTTTCTTT.

The CDR3 bases are TGCGCCAGCAGCTCTCCCTACGAGCAGTACTTC. It specifies CASSSPYEQYF. V and J are TRBV5-1 and TRBJ2-7; D gene uncertain. The CDR3 has 11 residues. CDR1 is SGHRS, CDR2 YFSETQ, per germline. V lost 3 bases and J 2 bases, leaving 3 bases between the germline ends. Filled out from reference TRBV5-1 and TRBJ2-7, the complete variable domain reads KAGVTQTPRYLIKTRGQQVTLSCSPISGHRSVSWYQQTPGQGLQFLFEYFSETQRNKGNFPGRFSGRQFSNSRSEMNVSTLELGDSALYLCASSSPYEQYFGPGTRLTVT.

J is TRBJ2-4 and V is TRBV6-6; 10 nucleotides line up with TRBD2. This CDR3 is 15 amino acids long. The germline gives CDR1 MNHNY, CDR2 SVGAGI (reference sequence). After removal of 6 bases from V and 0 bases from J, the junction contained 2 bases not matched to a gene. The DNA of the CDR3 is TGTGCCAGCAGCCGACTAGCGGGAGCCAAAAACATTCAGTACTTC. It encodes CASSRLAGAKNIQYF.

This rearrangement joins TRBV6-1 to TRBJ1-2; TRBD1 is a possible D gene (6 bases). V was pared by 2 bases and J by 2 bases, with 18 bases between. The CDR3 is 17 residues long. Germline V gene data show CDR1 as MNHNS and CDR2 as SASEGT. The CDR3 is CASSEFWTDSRNYGYTF. In nucleotides, the CDR3 is TGTGCCAGCAGTGAATTTTGGACAGACTCGCGAAACTATGGCTACACCTTC.

The chain joins TRBV19 to TRBJ2-2; maybe TRBD1 (6 bases). Trimming removed 0 bases at V and 2 bases at J, with 13 bases between. CDR3 size: 17 residues. CDR1 is LNHDA, CDR2 SQIVND, per germline (reference sequence). CDR3 DNA sequence: TGTGCCAGTAGTATAGATAGAAACAGGGCTAACACCGGGGAGCTGTTTTTT. Its protein product is CASSIDRNRANTGELFF.

This chain uses TRBV5-5 with TRBJ2-3; D is perhaps TRBD1 (6 bases). This CDR3 contains 14 residues. CDR1 SGHKS and CDR2 YYEKEE come from the germline V gene (reference sequence). Trimming took 4 bases from V and 6 from J, leaving 15 bases between them. DNA of the CDR3: TGTGCCAGCAGCGCCTCAACAGGGCGCGATACGCAGTATTTT. It codes for CASSASTGRDTQYF.

The chain combines TRBV13 with TRBJ2-3; 9 positions match TRBD1. With V trimmed by 5 bases and J by 1 base, 13 bases remained unmatched. Germline V gene data show CDR1 as PRHDT and CDR2 as FYEKMQ (reference sequence). CDR3 size: 18 residues. The CDR3 coding sequence is TGTGCCAGCAGCAAATTCCGGGACAGGGAGCGTGGCACAGATACGCAGTATTTT. It specifies CASSKFRDRERGTDTQYF.

The rearrangement joins TRBV6-5 to TRBJ1-5; D possibly corresponds to TRBD1 (6 bases). The CDR3 covers 14 residues. Germline-derived CDR1 and CDR2 are MNHEY and SVGAGI. Trimming removed 6 bases from V and 1 base from J, with 10 bases in between. The CDR3 reads CASRSGQSNQPQHF. CDR3 nucleotides: TGTGCCAGCAGGTCCGGACAGAGCAATCAGCCCCAGCATTTT.

The rearrangement uses TRBV19 and TRBJ1-2; D possibly corresponds to TRBD1 (6 bases). V gave up 3 bases and J gave up 8 bases, with 19 bases separating them. Germline V gene sequence: CDR1 LNHDA, CDR2 SQIVND (reference sequence). This CDR3 spans 15 amino acids. CDR3 DNA: TGTGCCAGTAGTATTGAGGCCTGGGGGCCAGACGGCTACACCTTC. Protein: CASSIEAWGPDGYTF.